This T cell receptor beta chain came from a study of cytomegalovirus exposure and HLA in healthy donors. This clone was recorded a few times. 60 Vbeta and 13 Jbeta primers were used in PCR. Profiling relied on immunoSEQ multiplex PCR, and the TCRdb table lists in-frame clones only, not all of them. This sample has approximately 140,000 clones, with 73% found just once. All the people who gave samples were healthy bone marrow donors. The V gene's germline CDR1 is SGHAT and CDR2 FQDESV (reference sequence). The ends were cut back, 3 bases at V and 7 bases at J, with 6 bases in the middle. The CDR3 covers 12 residues.

The material sequenced was PBMCs. The sequence was obtained from a woman under 30 in good health and CMV-seronegative. This chain joins TRBV11-1 and TRBJ1-4, with D unresolved. The CDR3 coding sequence is TGTGCCAGCAGCTTCGGAGGTGAAAAACTGTTTTTT. This gives the protein CASSFGGEKLFF.